Listed here is a single TCR beta chain. This clonotype has at least ten counts. The clone's antigen remains unknown. It has no much larger one-base neighbor in the sample; base qualities were not kept. V and J are trimmed by 4 bases and 7 bases, and the gene matches miss 13 bases of the junction. CDR1 and CDR2, per the germline V gene, are SGHDT and YYEEEE. The CDR3 runs 16 residues from the cysteine to the phenylalanine. The DNA shown is the 48-base CDR3, in frame from base 1. The sample belongs to a study of CD8 T cells in ankylosing spondylitis (dated by TCRdb to about 2017). General notes on the study: T cell receptor beta repertoires were profiled in healthy donors and ankylosing spondylitis patients so that disease-linked TCR variants could be found. Peripheral blood was sampled, and synovial fluid was additionally collected from ankylosing spondylitis patients. The whole study cohort included over a hundred healthy donors and 25 or so ankylosing spondylitis patients. Here is what the overall study found, with its caveats: The disease-linked clones were reported as significantly enriched in matched synovial fluid samples from ankylosing spondylitis patients. The disease-linked clones had a CD8+ phenotype and were found at relatively low frequencies in peripheral blood. Blood from ankylosing spondylitis patients appeared to be characterized by a TCR beta motif composed of about eight highly homologous amino acid variants. Some motif variants were previously reported in synovial fluid and blood of reactive arthritis patients, suggesting common disease-initiation mechanisms.

Sequencing was performed on an Illumina HiSeq 2500. Quantitative 5'-RACE with molecular barcodes was the method used to prepare the TCR beta libraries. In the original analysis: Disease-linked TCR variants were identified with a new computational method built on a probabilistic model of VDJ rearrangement. TCRdb's own reprocessing of the public reads used fastp at Q25 and MiXCR and kept productive beta chains. Rows with a matching CDR3 protein are joined into one entry that keeps the most common DNA and genes. The V and J calls here are based on TCRdb, not the publication. Here the sample has some 220,000 distinct CDR3 sequences; 6% to 8.5% occur a single time. The ten biggest clones cover 14% of the sample.

The V and J segments used are TRBV5-6 and TRBJ2-3, and 9 bases in between align with TRBD2. The receptor was derived from a male donor with ankylosing spondylitis. Sample: blood, either unsorted or a sorted T cell fraction (not recorded which). The CDR3 region has the sequence CASSPLIWTSVYTQYF. Read as DNA, the sequence is TGTGCCAGCAGCCCTCTCATCTGGACTAGCGTTTATACGCAGTATTTT. Joined to the reference TRBV5-6 and TRBJ2-3 proteins, this CDR3 gives the full variable domain: DAGVTQSPTHLIKTRGQQVTLRCSPKSGHDTVSWYQQALGQGPQFIFQYYEEEERQRGNFPDRFSGHQFPNYSSELNVNALLLGDSALYLCASSPLIWTSVYTQYFGPGTRLTVL.